This T cell receptor (beta chain) was profiled in a study of blood T cell repertoires in COVID-19. The CDR3 runs to 12 residues. Between the trimmed V and J ends, which lost 3 bases and 5 bases, there was a span of 4 bases. CDR1 is LGHDT, CDR2 YNNKEL, per germline (reference sequence). Generated by immunoSEQ multiplex PCR, the TCRdb table keeps only in-frame clones and is missing some. The repertoire has around 250,000 clones, 70% to 90% of them found once; the top ten carry 9.1%. The V and J genes are TRBV3-1 (or the pseudogene TRBV3-2) and TRBJ1-4; D is ambiguous. Sequencing was done on a sample of PBMCs or T cells enriched from blood (not recorded which). The sequence derives from a woman in her forties or fifties with acute COVID-19. CDR3 bases: TGTGCCAGCAGCCACGGGAATGAAAAACTGTTTTTT. It translates to CASSHGNEKLFF.